This T cell receptor (beta chain) was captured by sequencing in a study of PD-1 blockade in classical Hodgkin lymphoma. Generated by immunoSEQ multiplex PCR, the TCRdb table keeps only in-frame clones and is missing some. Counted here are 40,000 to 45,000 clones, more than 70% occurring once; the ten biggest clones make up around 15%. Brentuximab vedotin exposure varied, and every patient relapsed after autologous stem cell transplantation. The CDR3 contains 15 residues. CDR1 is LNHDA and CDR2 is SQIVND in the germline V gene (reference sequence). Trimming removed 1 base from V and 6 bases from J, with 10 bases in between.

The origin of this receptor is a human donor with classical Hodgkin lymphoma. The sequencing used peripheral blood mononuclear cells (PBMCs), collected at baseline. The chain uses TRBV19 and TRBJ1-6; perhaps TRBD1 as D (6 bases). The CDR3 region has the DNA TGTGCCAGTAGTATAGTCACAGGGTTTAATTCACCCCTCCACTTT. It yields the protein CASSIVTGFNSPLHF.